Sequencing of this TCR beta chain was carried out in a study of blood T cell repertoires in COVID-19. Only in-frame clones appear in the TCRdb table, and some are missing; sequencing was by immunoSEQ multiplex PCR. The sample has approximately 260,000 clones, roughly 87% seen once; the top ten hold approximately 7.6%. Germline V lookup: CDR1 KGHDR, CDR2 SFDVKD. This CDR3 is built from 15 residues. J was trimmed by 3 bases and V by 8 bases; bases with no gene match: 2. The sequence derives from a man aged 55 to 70 who had recovered from COVID-19. The chain joins TRBV24-1 to TRBJ2-3; 15 nucleotides agree with TRBD2. Source material: peripheral blood. This CDR3 is CATTGTSGGTDTQYF. CDR3 bases: TGTGCCACCACTGGGACTAGCGGGGGGACAGATACGCAGTATTTT.